The source of this TCR beta chain is a study of blood T cell repertoires in COVID-19. TCRdb keeps only in-frame clones here, not all; method: immunoSEQ multiplex PCR. The data show 150,000 or so clones, with approximately 79% seen just once and 8% to 8.5% held by the top ten. The CDR3 has 13 amino acids. The germline V gene encodes CDR1 MNHEY and CDR2 SVGAGI. V shed 6 bases, J shed 4 bases, and the junction held 5 bases outside the gene matches. The specimen was peripheral blood. V and J are TRBV6-5 and TRBJ2-7; TRBD1 matches at 8 bases. This receptor was taken from a woman aged 55-69 years with COVID-19, enrolled during active disease. The CDR3 sequence: CASRGTGPYEQYV. The CDR3 DNA follows: TGTGCCAGCAGGGGGACAGGTCCGTACGAGCAGTACGTC.